The rows below give T cell receptor beta chains drawn from one sample of a study of early T cells in non-severe SARS-CoV-2 infection. TCRdb called the 5' RACE reads again in MiXCR, with one record for every CDR3 protein. The sample lists 83,000 or so distinct CDR3 sequences, 10% occurring once. The sequences come from whole blood, collected at baseline. These receptors all stem from an adult who was a healthcare worker with PCR-confirmed SARS-CoV-2 infection or an uninfected control (not recorded which). Each CDR3 is given with its conserved first and last residue. A D gene is named only where the DNA matches it firmly. Size is stated for part of the rows, as once, few or many counts, or as a class when the clone is expanded.

TRBD2 few TRBJ2-1 TRBV5-4 TGTGCCAGCAGCTTACGGCGGGAGGGCACCGGTGAGCAGTTCTTC CASSLRREGTGEQFF
TRBD2 few TRBJ2-1 TRBV20-1 TGCAGTGCTAGCCCCCTGGCGGGAGGCTACAATGAGCAGTTCTTC CSASPLAGGYNEQFF
NA NA TRBJ2-1 TRBV12-3/TRBV12-4 TGTGCCAGCAGTCCCCCCCCCAAGATCTCGCACAATGAGCAGTCCTTC CASSPPPKISHNEQSF
NA few TRBJ1-1 TRBV20-1 TGCAGTGCTAGTCGTCTGAACACTGAAGCTTTCTTT CSASRLNTEAFF
NA few TRBJ1-4 TRBV19 TGTGCCAGTACCCTCGGAGGAGGGTTCAAACTGTTTTTT CASTLGGGFKLFF
TRBD1 few TRBJ2-7 TRBV28 TGTGCCAGCAGTTTTGGGGCGCGGACAGGGGAAGACGAGCAGTACTTC CASSFGARTGEDEQYF
NA few TRBJ1-5 TRBV12-3/TRBV12-4 TGTGCCAGCACTGAGTTTGTCGACAATCAGCCCCAGCATTTT CASTEFVDNQPQHF
TRBD1 NA TRBJ2-7 TRBV7-2 TGTGCCAGCAGCTTAGACGGGACAGACATATACGAGCAGTACTTC CASSLDGTDIYEQYF
NA NA TRBJ2-1 TRBV5-1 TGCGCCAGCAGCTCCACCCCAGACCGGGAGCAGTTCTTC CASSSTPDREQFF
NA NA TRBJ2-7 TRBV19 TGTGCCAGTAGTATTCACCTGTCGTTACAGCCCTACGAGCAGTACTTC CASSIHLSLQPYEQYF
NA NA TRBJ2-7 TRBV5-4 TGTGCCAGCAGCTTGGGCCCGGACACCTACGAGCAGTACTTC CASSLGPDTYEQYF
TRBD1 few TRBJ1-5 TRBV6-1 TGTGCCAGCAGTGGTAGACAGGGGGCGCCTGATCAGCCCCAGCATTTT CASSGRQGAPDQPQHF
TRBD2 NA TRBJ2-7 TRBV5-1 TGCGCCAGCAGCTTGGTGGCGGGAGACTCACTAGAGCAGTACTTC CASSLVAGDSLEQYF
TRBD1 many TRBJ2-3 TRBV9 TGTGCCAGCAGCGACGGACAGGGTACAGATACGCAGTATTTT CASSDGQGTDTQYF
NA NA TRBJ2-1 TRBV20-1 TGCAGTGCTAGAGATGGGGGCTCCCCTCACAATGAGCAGTTCTTC CSARDGGSPHNEQFF
TRBD2 few TRBJ2-7 TRBV27 TGTGCCAGCAGAGCTTCCGGGACTAGCGGAACCTACGAGCAGTACTTC CASRASGTSGTYEQYF
TRBD2 NA TRBJ2-1 TRBV11-2 TGTGCCAGCAGCCATATAGCGGGAGAGAAATACTACAATGAGCAGTTCTTC CASSHIAGEKYYNEQFF
NA few TRBJ1-5 TRBV19 TGTGCCAGTAGTATGCTCCAGGGGTACAATCAGCCCCAGCATTTT CASSMLQGYNQPQHF
NA NA TRBJ2-2 TRBV27 TGTGCCAGCGGGGGCCGCGCACCGTCGAACACCGGGGAGCTGTTTTTT CASGGRAPSNTGELFF
TRBD2 many TRBJ2-3 TRBV20-1 TGCAGTGCCGCCGACCCGGGACTAGCGGGAGACGGGCCAGATACGCAGTATTTT CSAADPGLAGDGPDTQYF
NA many TRBJ2-7 TRBV7-2 TGTGCCAGCAGCTTAGTTTTCGGAACCTACGAGCAGTACTTC CASSLVFGTYEQYF
NA NA TRBJ2-1 TRBV28 TGTGCCAGCAAACGGGACAACTCCTACAATGAGCAGTTCTTC CASKRDNSYNEQFF
TRBD2 NA TRBJ2-3 TRBV6-1 TGTGCCAGCAGCATGAGACTAGCGGCAACAGATACGCAGTATTTT CASSMRLAATDTQYF
NA few TRBJ1-4 TRBV10-3 TGTGCCACGGGACGGTCAACTAATGAAAAACTGTTTTTT CATGRSTNEKLFF
TRBD1 NA TRBJ1-1 TRBV19 TGTGCCAGTAGTATGGGGACAGGGACTGAAGCTTTCTTT CASSMGTGTEAFF
NA NA TRBJ2-5 TRBV6-2/TRBV6-3 TGTGCCAGCAGTTACTCTGTCAGAGGAGAGACCCAGTACTTC CASSYSVRGETQYF
TRBD1 few TRBJ1-3 TRBV12-3/TRBV12-4 TGTGCCAGCAGTTTAAGACAGGGTGGAAACACCATATATTTT CASSLRQGGNTIYF
TRBD2 many TRBJ2-3 TRBV7-2 TGTGCCAGCAGCCCACTAGCGTTCCGCACAGATACGCAGTATTTT CASSPLAFRTDTQYF
NA NA TRBJ2-5 TRBV7-9 TGTGCCAGCAGCCGGGACTCTCGAGAGACCCAGTACTTC CASSRDSRETQYF
NA few TRBJ2-7 TRBV7-8 TGTGCCAGCAGCTTAGTTCAAGGGCGTGCGGAGCAGTACTTC CASSLVQGRAEQYF
NA many TRBJ2-7 TRBV14 TGTGCCAGCAGCCAAGACCATTGGACCTACGAGCAGTACTTC CASSQDHWTYEQYF
NA many TRBJ1-2 TRBV28 TGTGCCAGCAGGTCCCTGGACCGTGGCTACACCTTC CASRSLDRGYTF
NA many TRBJ2-4 TRBV5-4 TGTGCCAGCAGCTCGAAGACAGGTGTTCAAGCCAAAAACATTCAGTACTTC CASSSKTGVQAKNIQYF
NA NA TRBJ2-2 TRBV5-5 TGTGCCAGCAGCTTCGGGGTTTTCACCGGGGAGCTGTTTTTT CASSFGVFTGELFF
TRBD1 NA TRBJ1-1 TRBV7-9 TGTGCCAGCAGCAAGGGGGCCGTAAGGTACACTGAAGCTTTCTTT CASSKGAVRYTEAFF
NA many TRBJ1-2 TRBV7-2 TGTGCCAGCAGCTTAGCGCCGAAAGGAAGCTATGGCTACACCTTC CASSLAPKGSYGYTF
NA NA TRBJ2-7 TRBV7-2 TGTGCCAGCAGCTATGGGCGGACATTTAACGAGGGGTACTTC CASSYGRTFNEGYF
TRBD1 NA TRBJ2-6 TRBV11-3 TGTGCCAGCAGCGCCGGGACAGGGGGCGCTGGGGCCAACGTCCTGACTTTC CASSAGTGGAGANVLTF
TRBD2 few TRBJ2-3 TRBV28 TGTGCCAGCAGTTCCCTGCTAGCGGGAGCAAATACGCAGTATTTT CASSSLLAGANTQYF
TRBD1 few TRBJ1-5 TRBV2 TGTGCCAGCAGAGGGACAGGGGGCAATCAGCCCCAGCATTTT CASRGTGGNQPQHF